The rows below give T cell receptor beta chains drawn from one sample of a study of cytomegalovirus exposure and HLA in healthy donors. TCRdb's copy holds only in-frame clones and misses some; the assay was immunoSEQ multiplex PCR. This sample carries about 170,000 clones, 75% to 85% of them seen once, and the ten largest clones take approximately 2.1%. What was sequenced was PBMCs. All receptors come from a woman aged 50 to 65 in good health and CMV-seronegative. The CDR3 runs from the conserved cysteine through the conserved F or W. A D gene is named only where the DNA matches it firmly. A row's size may be missing; if present it is once, few, many or a size class.

>once|TRBV5-4|TRBJ2-5|TRBD2
TGTGCCAGCAGCTTGCTTCGACTAGCGGGAGAGGGTGAGACCCAGTACTTC
CASSLLRLAGEGETQYF
>-|TRBV7-2|TRBJ1-5|TRBD1
TGTGCCAGCAGCTTAGGGTTGGGACAGGGGATGGATCAGCCCCAGCATTTT
CASSLGLGQGMDQPQHF
>-|TRBV4-1|TRBJ2-7|-
TGCGCCAGCAGCCAAGAGGAGGGGACCTACGAGCAGTACTTC
CASSQEEGTYEQYF
>-|TRBV27|TRBJ1-1|TRBD1
TGTGCCAGCAGTCTGCGGACAGGGGGGTACACTGAAGCTTTCTTT
CASSLRTGGYTEAFF
>-|TRBV7-8|TRBJ2-7|-
TGTGCCAGCAGCATCCGGGACAACTCCTACGAGCAGTACTTC
CASSIRDNSYEQYF
>-|TRBV7-8|TRBJ2-5|-
TGTGCCAGCAGCTTGTCGGGAGTTCCAGAGACCCAGTACTTC
CASSLSGVPETQYF
>-|TRBV25-1|TRBJ2-1|TRBD2
TGTGCCAGCAGTGACTGGGGACTAGCGGGGAACAATGAGCAGTTCTTC
CASSDWGLAGNNEQFF
>-|TRBV6-5|TRBJ1-2|-
TGTGCCAGCAGGGACACCGCGATCGGCGGCTACACCTTC
CASRDTAIGGYTF
>-|TRBV28|TRBJ1-5|-
TGTGCCACCACGGGGGGTTACAATCAGCCCCAGCATTTT
CATTGGYNQPQHF
>-|TRBV19|TRBJ2-7|TRBD1
TGTGCCAGTAACGGAAGGACAGGGGGCGGTTACGAGCAGTACTTC
CASNGRTGGGYEQYF
>-|TRBV9|TRBJ2-7|TRBD2
TGTGCCAGCAGCGTAGCCCACGGGACTAGCCTCGGCCGGCAGTACTTC
CASSVAHGTSLGRQYF
>-|TRBV6-6|TRBJ1-2|-
TGTGCCAGCATTTTATCGTCAGGGGTGAACTATGGCTACACCTTC
CASILSSGVNYGYTF
>-|TRBV28|TRBJ2-7|TRBD2
TGTGCCAGCAGTTCTCTGGGGCTAGCGGGATCCTACGAGCAGTACTTC
CASSSLGLAGSYEQYF
>-|TRBV9|TRBJ2-7|-
TGTGCCAGCAGCGTAGACCCCGGGACAAGTAACGAGCAGTACTTC
CASSVDPGTSNEQYF
>-|TRBV28|TRBJ1-3|TRBD1
TGTGCCAGCAGTTTATACTGGGACAGGGTGAATATTGCTGGAAACACCATATATTTT
CASSLYWDRVNIAGNTIYF
>-|TRBV28|TRBJ2-7|TRBD1
TGTGCCAGCAGTCTGACAGGGGGCACCTACGAGCAGTACTTC
CASSLTGGTYEQYF
>-|TRBV5-1|TRBJ2-7|-
TGCGCCAGCAGCTTATGGGGGCCAGGGTACGAGCAGTACTTC
CASSLWGPGYEQYF
>-|TRBV6-5|TRBJ1-5|TRBD1
TGTGCCAGCAGTTACGGGACAGGGAATCAGCCCCAGCATTTT
CASSYGTGNQPQHF
>once|TRBV29-1|TRBJ1-1|TRBD1
TGCAGCGTAGGGACAGGGGATAGGTCTGAAGCTTTCTTT
CSVGTGDRSEAFF
>-|TRBV7-2|TRBJ2-5|-
TGTGCCAGCAGCTTGGGGAGGCAAGAGACCCAGTACTTC
CASSLGRQETQYF
>-|TRBV28|TRBJ1-2|TRBD1
TGTGCCAGCAGGCCGGGGGGGACAGCAAGCTATGGCTACACCTTC
CASRPGGTASYGYTF
>-|TRBV4-1|TRBJ2-7|TRBD1
TGCGCCAGCAGCCAACGACAGGGGGCAAGCGAGCAGTACTTC
CASSQRQGASEQYF
>-|TRBV19|TRBJ2-2|-
TGTGCCAGTAGTGCAGGAGGCACCGGGGAGCTGTTTTTT
CASSAGGTGELFF
>-|TRBV7-9|TRBJ2-1|-
TGTGCCAGCAGCCCCTTTTCTTCGAATGAGCAGTTCTTC
CASSPFSSNEQFF